Listed below are T cell receptor beta chains from one sample, sequenced in a study of blood T cell repertoires in COVID-19. Produced via immunoSEQ multiplex PCR; TCRdb's table is partial and in-frame only. Of about 320,000 clones listed, roughly 87% are singletons. Source material: PBMCs or T cells enriched from blood (not recorded which). Source of these receptors: a woman in her late teens or twenties who had recovered from COVID-19. The CDR3 runs from the conserved cysteine through the conserved F or W. Fields, in order: CDR3 protein, CDR3 DNA, J gene, V gene, clone size, D gene. D genes are given only for firm matches. Clone size appears in some rows only: once, few, many, or a class for an expanded clone.

CASSLAGGGRGAFF TGTGCCAGCAGCTTGGCGGGCGGGGGAAGGGGAGCTTTCTTT TRBJ1-1 TRBV5-4 NA NA
CASSDRTGGGYGYTF TGTGCCAGCAGTGACAGGACAGGGGGGGGCTATGGCTACACCTTC TRBJ1-2 TRBV6-1 NA TRBD1
CASSLRPKPSTDTQYF TGTGCCAGCAGCTTAAGGCCCAAACCTAGCACAGATACGCAGTATTTT TRBJ2-3 TRBV7-3 NA NA
CASSPSGWGREQYF TGTGCCAGTAGCCCCTCGGGATGGGGGCGCGAGCAGTACTTC TRBJ2-7 TRBV19 NA NA
CASSRTTGYSGANVLTF TGTGCCAGCAGCCGGACTACAGGCTACTCTGGGGCCAACGTCCTGACTTTC TRBJ2-6 TRBV11-3 NA NA
CASSLRYGGSPDNEQFF TGTGCCAGCAGCTTACGTTACGGCGGGAGTCCCGACAATGAGCAGTTCTTC TRBJ2-1 TRBV7-6 few TRBD2
CASSLETNSYEQYF TGTGCCAGCAGCTTGGAGACAAATTCCTACGAGCAGTACTTC TRBJ2-7 TRBV5-5 NA NA
CASSLRDSGRYSDTQYF TGCGCCAGCAGCTTGCGGGACTCGGGGAGGTACTCAGATACGCAGTATTTT TRBJ2-3 TRBV5-1 NA NA
CASSLGHPYQETQYF TGTGCCAGCAGCTTGGGACACCCGTACCAAGAGACCCAGTACTTC TRBJ2-5 TRBV7-2 NA NA
CAIRLAGETDTQYF TGTGCCATCAGACTAGCGGGAGAAACAGATACGCAGTATTTT TRBJ2-3 TRBV10-3 NA TRBD2
CASSLVAGVVGGYEQYF TGTGCCAGCAGCTTAGTTGCGGGTGTAGTGGGCGGCTACGAGCAGTACTTC TRBJ2-7 TRBV7-2 NA NA
CARSFFWDRGACEQYF TGTGCCAGAAGCTTCTTTTGGGACAGGGGGGCCTGCGAGCAGTACTTC TRBJ2-7 TRBV5-3 NA TRBD1
CASSRYGTSGDTDTQYF TGCGCCAGCAGCCGCTACGGGACTAGCGGGGACACAGATACGCAGTATTTT TRBJ2-3 TRBV4-3 NA TRBD2
CASSDWQNYGYTF TGTGCCAGCAGTGATTGGCAGAACTATGGCTACACCTTC TRBJ1-2 TRBV6-1 NA NA
CASRRGLALTYEQYF TGTGCCAGCAGGCGGGGACTAGCGCTTACCTACGAGCAGTACTTC TRBJ2-7 TRBV6-5 few TRBD2
CASNNRGRTEAFF TGTGCCAGCAACAACAGGGGGCGAACTGAAGCTTTCTTT TRBJ1-1 TRBV6-4 NA TRBD1
CASSQAGRGMYF TGTGCCAGCAGCCAAGCTGGAAGAGGTATGTACTTC TRBJ2-7 TRBV3-1/TRBV3-2 NA NA
CASSPVQFKAFF TGTGCCAGCAGCCCAGTGCAGTTTAAGGCTTTCTTT TRBJ1-1 TRBV11-2 NA NA
CASSSGVSLSGANVLTF TGTGCCAGCAGTAGCGGGGTATCCCTCTCTGGGGCCAACGTCCTGACTTTC TRBJ2-6 TRBV28 NA TRBD2
CASSLRVLNTEAFF TGTGCCAGCAGTTTACGGGTGCTTAACACTGAAGCTTTCTTT TRBJ1-1 TRBV6-6 NA NA
CASSSPRGGGRSYNEQFF TGTGCCAGCAGCTCCCCGCGTGGTGGCGGGCGCTCCTACAATGAGCAGTTCTTC TRBJ2-1 TRBV11-2 NA NA
CASGLQGATYGYTF TGTGCCAGCGGGCTACAGGGGGCGACCTATGGCTACACCTTC TRBJ1-2 TRBV6-5 NA TRBD1
CAWTRNRVGETQYF TGTGCCTGGACTAGAAACAGGGTTGGAGAGACCCAGTACTTC TRBJ2-5 TRBV30 NA NA
CASSVEDSVQETQYF TGTGCCAGCAGCGTAGAGGATAGCGTGCAAGAGACCCAGTACTTC TRBJ2-5 TRBV9 NA NA
CASSYRTGHYGYTF TGTGCCAGCAGCTATAGGACAGGGCACTATGGCTACACCTTC TRBJ1-2 TRBV5-4 few TRBD1
CAGAGSGHNEQFF TGTGCCGGGGCGGGTAGCGGCCACAATGAGCAGTTCTTC TRBJ2-1 TRBV28 NA NA
CASSEPNGQGSPYEQYF TGTGCCAGCAGTGAACCCAATGGACAGGGCAGCCCCTACGAGCAGTACTTC TRBJ2-7 TRBV2 few TRBD1
CASSPGLANTDTQYF TGTGCCAGCAGTCCTGGACTAGCGAACACAGATACGCAGTATTTT TRBJ2-3 TRBV7-9 NA TRBD2
CASRDGTGTGSYEQYF TGTGCCAGCAGGGACGGGACCGGGACAGGCTCCTACGAGCAGTACTTC TRBJ2-7 TRBV7-2 once TRBD1
CASSQSPGNYGYTF TGTGCCAGCAGCCAGAGTCCAGGCAACTATGGCTACACCTTC TRBJ1-2 TRBV3-1/TRBV3-2 NA NA
CASSYGGTAGTEAFF TGTGCCAGCAGTTACGGGGGGACGGCAGGCACTGAAGCTTTCTTT TRBJ1-1 TRBV6-5 NA NA
CASSYTPGTYEQYF TGTGCCAGCAGTTACACCCCAGGAACCTACGAGCAGTACTTC TRBJ2-7 TRBV6-5 NA NA
CASSQDEAYNEQFF TGCGCCAGCAGCCAAGATGAGGCCTACAATGAGCAGTTCTTC TRBJ2-1 TRBV4-3 NA NA
CASSSLLTGGLDNEQFF TGTGCCAGCAGTTCCCTCCTGACAGGGGGTCTTGACAATGAGCAGTTCTTC TRBJ2-1 TRBV2 NA TRBD1
CAWAVSGLFSGANVLTF TGTGCCTGGGCAGTTAGCGGACTTTTCTCTGGGGCCAACGTCCTGACTTTC TRBJ2-6 TRBV30 once NA
CASSLVLSDGYTF TGTGCCAGCAGCTTAGTCCTCTCGGATGGCTACACCTTC TRBJ1-2 TRBV7-8 NA NA
CASSPLSPYGEQYF TGTGCCAGCAGCCCTCTGAGCCCCTATGGTGAGCAGTACTTC TRBJ2-7 TRBV7-2 NA NA
CASVGAMNTEAFF TGTGCCAGCGTGGGAGCTATGAACACTGAAGCTTTCTTT TRBJ1-1 TRBV25-1 NA NA
CASSKTSGSYNEQFF TGTGCCAGCAGCAAGACTAGCGGGAGCTACAATGAGCAGTTCTTC TRBJ2-1 TRBV7-2 once TRBD2
CASHAGYEQYF TGTGCCAGCCACGCAGGGTACGAGCAGTACTTC TRBJ2-7 TRBV28 NA NA
CASRLTSGTYEQYF TGTGCCAGCAGGCTGACTAGCGGAACCTACGAGCAGTACTTC TRBJ2-7 TRBV6-5 NA TRBD2
CASSLGLPGMSSQYEQYF TGTGCCAGCAGCTTAGGCCTCCCAGGCATGTCCTCTCAATACGAGCAGTACTTC TRBJ2-7 TRBV13 NA NA
CASSRQGDNYGYTF TGTGCCAGTAGTAGACAGGGTGATAACTATGGCTACACCTTC TRBJ1-2 TRBV19 NA TRBD1
CASSLVASGTDTQYF TGTGCCAGCAGCTTGGTTGCTAGCGGGACAGATACGCAGTATTTT TRBJ2-3 TRBV5-6 NA TRBD2
CASSSSLAKNIQYF TGTGCCAGCAGCTCCTCTCTAGCCAAAAACATTCAGTACTTC TRBJ2-4 TRBV7-2 NA NA
CASSLWGRLERGSDGYTF TGTGCCAGCAGTTTATGGGGGCGTCTGGAACGGGGGAGCGATGGCTACACCTTC TRBJ1-2 TRBV28 NA NA
CASSQDSGINEKLFF TGCGCCAGCAGCCAAGATTCGGGAATTAATGAAAAACTGTTTTTT TRBJ1-4 TRBV4-3 NA NA
CASSYGAGNTEAFF TGTGCCAGCAGTTACGGGGCCGGGAACACTGAAGCTTTCTTT TRBJ1-1 TRBV6-5 NA NA
CASSLGTGASSGNTIYF TGTGCCAGCAGCTTAGGGACAGGGGCCTCCTCTGGAAACACCATATATTTT TRBJ1-3 TRBV5-6 NA TRBD1
CASSRTGGETQYF TGCGCCAGCAGCCGCACAGGGGGAGAGACCCAGTACTTC TRBJ2-5 TRBV4-3 NA TRBD1
CASSSLAGSSGANVLTF TGCGCCAGCAGCTCACTAGCGGGTAGCTCTGGGGCCAACGTCCTGACTTTC TRBJ2-6 TRBV5-1 NA TRBD2
CATSGLTGSLTEAFF TGTGCCACCAGCGGTTTGACAGGGAGTCTCACTGAAGCTTTCTTT TRBJ1-1 TRBV15 NA TRBD1
CASSLATSSGSGRDTQYF TGTGCCAGCAGCTTAGCAACCTCTAGCGGGAGTGGGAGGGATACGCAGTATTTT TRBJ2-3 TRBV7-6 NA TRBD2
CASSSGRARDNEQFF TGTGCCAGCAGCAGCGGGAGGGCCAGGGACAATGAGCAGTTCTTC TRBJ2-1 TRBV21-1 NA NA
CASSLRDSDIYGYTF TGTGCCAGCAGTCTCCGGGACAGCGATATCTATGGCTACACCTTC TRBJ1-2 TRBV2 NA TRBD1
CASSAFLAGVLDEQFF TGTGCCAGCAGTGCTTTCCTAGCGGGAGTTTTGGATGAGCAGTTCTTC TRBJ2-1 TRBV6-4 NA TRBD2
CASSLGTSGGTDTQYF TGTGCCAGCAGCTTAGGGACTAGCGGGGGGACAGATACGCAGTATTTT TRBJ2-3 TRBV7-2 NA TRBD2